These T cell receptor beta chains were read from a single sample in a study of beta chain features in type 1 diabetes. Using immunoSEQ multiplex PCR, the repertoire was profiled, and TCRdb retains in-frame clones only, with some absent. The data show about 170,000 clones, 6.5% to 9.5% seen once. Sequences were obtained from central memory CD4+ T cells from blood. These receptors were obtained from a woman aged 40 to 49 with type 1 diabetes. The CDR3 runs from the conserved cysteine through the conserved F or W. Fields, in order: D gene, J gene, V gene, clone size, CDR3 protein, CDR3 DNA. D genes are given only for firm matches. Not every row has a clone size; where given, it reads once, few, many or a size class.

>-|TRBJ2-2|TRBV5-4|-
CASSLASYWNTGELFF
TGTGCCAGCAGCTTGGCCTCTTACTGGAACACCGGGGAGCTGTTTTTT
>-|TRBJ1-1|TRBV2|few
CASRGRTASAEAFF
TGTGCCAGCAGGGGTCGGACAGCCTCTGCTGAAGCTTTCTTT
>TRBD1|TRBJ1-1|TRBV18|few
CASSPRGGEGNTEAFF
TGTGCCAGCTCACCACGAGGGGGCGAGGGGAACACTGAAGCTTTCTTT
>-|TRBJ2-6|TRBV7-9|few
CASSLAGSSGANVLTF
TGTGCCAGCAGCTTAGCGGGCAGCTCTGGGGCCAACGTCCTGACTTTC
>-|TRBJ1-2|TRBV11-2|-
CASSLDYGWNGYTF
TGTGCCAGCAGCTTAGACTACGGGTGGAATGGCTACACCTTC
>-|TRBJ1-3|TRBV19|-
CASTKTVSSGNTIYF
TGTGCCAGTACCAAGACAGTTTCTTCTGGAAACACCATATATTTT
>TRBD1|TRBJ2-4|TRBV4-3|few
CASSPGTGQAKNIQYF
TGCGCCAGCAGCCCGGGGACAGGGCAAGCCAAAAACATTCAGTACTTC
>-|TRBJ2-5|TRBV5-1|-
CASSLDFGETQYF
TGCGCCAGCAGCTTGGACTTTGGAGAGACCCAGTACTTC
>TRBD1|TRBJ2-5|TRBV5-4|few
CASSLPTGREKTQYF
TGTGCCAGCAGCTTACCGACAGGGAGAGAAAAGACCCAGTACTTC
>-|TRBJ2-5|TRBV28|few
CASSSLTASPAQETQYF
TGTGCCAGCAGTTCGTTAACAGCCTCACCGGCCCAAGAGACCCAGTACTTC
>TRBD2|TRBJ2-6|TRBV7-9|many
CASSHSGRAGANVLTF
TGTGCCAGCAGCCATAGCGGGAGGGCCGGGGCCAACGTCCTGACTTTC
>TRBD2|TRBJ2-5|TRBV15|-
CATSSGRERETQYF
TGTGCCACCAGCAGTGGGAGGGAACGAGAGACCCAGTACTTC
>-|TRBJ2-1|TRBV21-1|few
CASLGAVPFF
TGTGCCAGCCTAGGGGCAGTCCCGTTCTTC
>-|TRBJ2-7|TRBV7-9|few
CASSLVGQGSEQYF
TGTGCCAGCAGCTTAGTCGGGCAGGGAAGCGAGCAGTACTTC
>-|TRBJ1-5|TRBV4-1|few
CASSQDPRDQPQHF
TGCGCCAGCAGCCAAGACCCCAGGGATCAGCCCCAGCATTTT
>-|TRBJ2-3|TRBV27|few
CASSPWGEGTDTQYF
TGTGCCAGCAGCCCCTGGGGAGAAGGCACAGATACGCAGTATTTT